Sequencing of this TCR beta chain was carried out in a study of T cells in tumors after PD-1 blockade. TCRdb's copy holds only in-frame clones and misses some; the assay was immunoSEQ multiplex PCR. Seen here are around 4,800 clones, about 60% observed once, and the top ten hold about 15%. Study results and limitations: Clonal replacement appeared only between pre- and post-treatment samples.

The V gene lost 5 bases and the J gene lost 14 bases, with 17 bases spanning the gap. The CDR3 contains 12 residues. The germline CDR1 and CDR2 sequences are SGHVS and FQNEAQ. In the case of this clone: Its antigen is unknown.

This chain uses TRBV7-8 with TRBJ2-3, with a tentative D call TRBD2 (6 bases). The source of this sequence is a human donor with basal cell carcinoma. The source was tumor tissue, collected after anti-PD-1 treatment. The CDR3 spells CASSPGTDQGYF. The CDR3 bases are TGTGCCAGCAGCCCCGGGACTGACCAGGGGTATTTT.